These T cell receptor beta chains were read from a single sample in a study of blood T cell repertoires in COVID-19. Some clones are missing from TCRdb's copy, which holds only in-frame ones; the method was immunoSEQ multiplex PCR. The sample consists of some 150,000 clones, about 90% of them appearing once. The material sequenced was peripheral blood. These receptors originate from a man aged 45-65 years with active COVID-19. Each CDR3 is given with its conserved first and last residue. The order of the fields is clone size, D gene, V gene, J gene, CDR3 DNA, CDR3 protein. A D gene is named only where the DNA matches it firmly. Clone size is shown for a subset of rows, as once, few, many or a class of expanded clone.

clone_size: -
d_call: -
v_call: TRBV28
j_call: TRBJ1-6
cdr3_nt: TGTGCCAGCAGTTCACCGGGACATCAGCCCCTCCACTTT
cdr3_aa: CASSSPGHQPLHF

clone_size: -
d_call: TRBD2
v_call: TRBV11-3
j_call: TRBJ2-2
cdr3_nt: TGTGCCAGTAGCCGGGGGGGCACCGGGGAGCTGTTTTTT
cdr3_aa: CASSRGGTGELFF

clone_size: -
d_call: -
v_call: TRBV11-3
j_call: TRBJ1-1
cdr3_nt: TGTGCCAGCAGCTGGGCCAGGGAAGCTGAAGCTTTCTTT
cdr3_aa: CASSWAREAEAFF

clone_size: -
d_call: TRBD1
v_call: TRBV11-2
j_call: TRBJ1-6
cdr3_nt: TGTGCCAGCAGCTTGAATAGACAGGGAAGGTGGGGTTCACCCCTCCACTTT
cdr3_aa: CASSLNRQGRWGSPLHF

clone_size: -
d_call: TRBD2
v_call: TRBV19
j_call: TRBJ2-5
cdr3_nt: TGTGCCAGTAGTATGGGTTTGGCTAGCGGGGCAATCGGACAAGAGACCCAGTACTTC
cdr3_aa: CASSMGLASGAIGQETQYF

clone_size: -
d_call: -
v_call: TRBV5-1
j_call: TRBJ2-3
cdr3_nt: TGCGCCAGCAGCTTGTTCGGGACACTTACGCGCACAGATACGCAGTATTTT
cdr3_aa: CASSLFGTLTRTDTQYF

clone_size: -
d_call: -
v_call: TRBV7-9
j_call: TRBJ2-2
cdr3_nt: TGTGCCAGCACCCCGCTAGACGGGGAGCTGTTTTTT
cdr3_aa: CASTPLDGELFF

clone_size: -
d_call: -
v_call: TRBV12-2
j_call: TRBJ2-7
cdr3_nt: TGTGCAAGTCGCTTAGCATCAGGGGTCCCCTCCTACGAGCAGTACTTC
cdr3_aa: CASRLASGVPSYEQYF

clone_size: once
d_call: -
v_call: TRBV4-1
j_call: TRBJ1-2
cdr3_nt: TGCGCCAGCAGCCAAGGATACTGGGCAAGTAACTATGGCTACACCTTC
cdr3_aa: CASSQGYWASNYGYTF

clone_size: once
d_call: TRBD2
v_call: TRBV11-1
j_call: TRBJ2-7
cdr3_nt: TGTGCCAGCAGCTTAGTAGCGGGGGCTGCAGGGTACGAGCAGTACTTC
cdr3_aa: CASSLVAGAAGYEQYF

clone_size: -
d_call: TRBD1
v_call: TRBV27
j_call: TRBJ1-5
cdr3_nt: TGTGCCAGCAGTCGACAGGGGGTGGACAATCAGCCCCAGCATTTT
cdr3_aa: CASSRQGVDNQPQHF

clone_size: few
d_call: -
v_call: TRBV5-1
j_call: TRBJ1-1
cdr3_nt: TGCGCCAGCAGCTCGAGGAACACTGAAGCTTTCTTT
cdr3_aa: CASSSRNTEAFF

clone_size: -
d_call: TRBD2
v_call: TRBV19
j_call: TRBJ2-3
cdr3_nt: TGTGCCAGTAGTATAGCCTTCGGGGGGGCTCGAGATACGCAGTATTTT
cdr3_aa: CASSIAFGGARDTQYF

clone_size: -
d_call: TRBD1
v_call: TRBV4-2
j_call: TRBJ1-1
cdr3_nt: TGTGCCAGCAGCCAAGGGCCTGGACAGGGGGTGACTGAAGCTTTCTTT
cdr3_aa: CASSQGPGQGVTEAFF

clone_size: -
d_call: TRBD1
v_call: TRBV6-4
j_call: TRBJ2-5
cdr3_nt: TGTGCCAGCAGTGACAGGGACAGGAAAAGGCTAGAGACCCAGTACTTC
cdr3_aa: CASSDRDRKRLETQYF

clone_size: once
d_call: -
v_call: TRBV6-6
j_call: TRBJ1-5
cdr3_nt: TGTGCCAGCAGTTACTCCTACAGGGCTACCGATCAGCCCCAGCATTTT
cdr3_aa: CASSYSYRATDQPQHF

clone_size: -
d_call: TRBD2
v_call: TRBV7-3
j_call: TRBJ2-7
cdr3_nt: TGTGCCAGCAGCTTAGCGGGGGGGCAAAACGAGCAGTACTTC
cdr3_aa: CASSLAGGQNEQYF

clone_size: once
d_call: TRBD2
v_call: TRBV7-9
j_call: TRBJ2-5
cdr3_nt: TGTGCCAGCAGCTGGGGGAGGGCAGACCAAGAGACCCAGTACTTC
cdr3_aa: CASSWGRADQETQYF

clone_size: -
d_call: -
v_call: TRBV5-1
j_call: TRBJ2-7
cdr3_nt: TGCGCCAGCAGCTTCGGCCAGGGGAGCGAGCAGTACTTC
cdr3_aa: CASSFGQGSEQYF

clone_size: -
d_call: TRBD2
v_call: TRBV5-6
j_call: TRBJ2-1
cdr3_nt: TGTGCCAGCAGCTTGGGAGCGGGGAATGAGCAGTTCTTC
cdr3_aa: CASSLGAGNEQFF

clone_size: -
d_call: -
v_call: TRBV5-1
j_call: TRBJ2-1
cdr3_nt: TGCGCCAGCACCCCAGGGGATTACAATGAGCAGTTCTTC
cdr3_aa: CASTPGDYNEQFF

clone_size: -
d_call: TRBD2
v_call: TRBV19
j_call: TRBJ2-5
cdr3_nt: TGTGCCAGTAGTGCAAAGCGGGGGGGCCAAGAGACCCAGTACTTC
cdr3_aa: CASSAKRGGQETQYF

clone_size: -
d_call: TRBD1
v_call: TRBV28
j_call: TRBJ2-1
cdr3_nt: TGTGCCAGCAGTCTACCTCCGGGACAGGGCTTAATGAAGCAGTTCTTC
cdr3_aa: CASSLPPGQGLMKQFF

clone_size: -
d_call: -
v_call: TRBV2
j_call: TRBJ2-5
cdr3_nt: TGTGCCAGCTCAGGACAGACTCAAGAGACCCAGTACTTC
cdr3_aa: CASSGQTQETQYF

clone_size: -
d_call: TRBD1
v_call: TRBV19
j_call: TRBJ1-4
cdr3_nt: TGTGCCAGTAGTACTGGGACAGGGCCAATGATCGAAAAACTGTTTTTT
cdr3_aa: CASSTGTGPMIEKLFF

clone_size: -
d_call: -
v_call: TRBV6-5
j_call: TRBJ2-7
cdr3_nt: TGTGCCAGCAGTCAGCGGGCCCACGAGCAGTACTTC
cdr3_aa: CASSQRAHEQYF

clone_size: -
d_call: -
v_call: TRBV9
j_call: TRBJ2-3
cdr3_nt: TGTGCCAGCAGCGTAGGGAGCGGCCTCACAGATACGCAGTATTTT
cdr3_aa: CASSVGSGLTDTQYF

clone_size: once
d_call: TRBD2
v_call: TRBV10-3
j_call: TRBJ2-5
cdr3_nt: TGTGCCACCCGCCCTAGCGGGGGGGCTGAGACCCAGTACTTC
cdr3_aa: CATRPSGGAETQYF

clone_size: -
d_call: TRBD2
v_call: TRBV29-1
j_call: TRBJ2-3
cdr3_nt: TGCAGCCTCCGACTAGCGGGGGGCCGGGATACGCAGTATTTT
cdr3_aa: CSLRLAGGRDTQYF

clone_size: few
d_call: -
v_call: TRBV7-8
j_call: TRBJ2-2
cdr3_nt: TGTGCCAGCTTCTATGAGAACACCGGGGAGCTGTTTTTT
cdr3_aa: CASFYENTGELFF

clone_size: -
d_call: TRBD1
v_call: TRBV4-3
j_call: TRBJ2-7
cdr3_nt: TGCGCCAGCAGCCAAGACCGGGGACAGGGGTACTTGAACTTC
cdr3_aa: CASSQDRGQGYLNF

clone_size: few
d_call: -
v_call: TRBV24-1
j_call: TRBJ2-2
cdr3_nt: TGTGCCACCGCTGGGACTCCCGGGGAGCTGTTTTTT
cdr3_aa: CATAGTPGELFF

clone_size: -
d_call: -
v_call: TRBV7-9
j_call: TRBJ2-2
cdr3_nt: TGTGCCAGCAGCTCTCCCCGGGGGTTCCCCGGGGAGCTGTTTTTT
cdr3_aa: CASSSPRGFPGELFF

clone_size: -
d_call: TRBD2
v_call: TRBV10-3
j_call: TRBJ2-7
cdr3_nt: TGTGCCATCAGTGAATGGGCGGGGGAGAACAACGAGCAGTACTTC
cdr3_aa: CAISEWAGENNEQYF

clone_size: -
d_call: TRBD1
v_call: TRBV4-2
j_call: TRBJ1-2
cdr3_nt: TGTGCCAGCAGCCAAGATGTAACAGGGGACTATGGCTACACCTTC
cdr3_aa: CASSQDVTGDYGYTF

clone_size: -
d_call: -
v_call: TRBV2
j_call: TRBJ1-1
cdr3_nt: TGTGCCAGCAGTGGAACAGGCCTGAACACTGAAGCTTTCTTT
cdr3_aa: CASSGTGLNTEAFF

clone_size: -
d_call: TRBD2
v_call: TRBV28
j_call: TRBJ2-3
cdr3_nt: TGTGCCAGCAGTTTCTCCCTAGCGGGGGGCACAGATACGCAGTATTTT
cdr3_aa: CASSFSLAGGTDTQYF

clone_size: -
d_call: -
v_call: TRBV11-2
j_call: TRBJ2-1
cdr3_nt: TGTGCCAGCAGCTTAGAGGGCAGGGGAAGCAGTGAGCAGTTCTTC
cdr3_aa: CASSLEGRGSSEQFF

clone_size: -
d_call: TRBD1
v_call: TRBV6-5
j_call: TRBJ1-2
cdr3_nt: TGTGCCAGCAGATGGACAGGGCCTTATGGCTACACCTTC
cdr3_aa: CASRWTGPYGYTF

clone_size: -
d_call: TRBD2
v_call: TRBV7-2
j_call: TRBJ2-3
cdr3_nt: TGTGCCAGCAGCTTAGTAGTGAGGACTAGCGGGGGGGGAGATACGCAGTATTTT
cdr3_aa: CASSLVVRTSGGGDTQYF

clone_size: -
d_call: -
v_call: TRBV19
j_call: TRBJ2-3
cdr3_nt: TGTGCCAGTAGTCTAGGACAGACAGATACGCAGTATTTT
cdr3_aa: CASSLGQTDTQYF

clone_size: -
d_call: -
v_call: TRBV7-9
j_call: TRBJ2-3
cdr3_nt: TGTGCCAGCAGCTTAGTATCCAGGTCAGATACGCAGTATTTT
cdr3_aa: CASSLVSRSDTQYF

clone_size: -
d_call: TRBD2
v_call: TRBV5-1
j_call: TRBJ2-7
cdr3_nt: TGCGCCAGCAGCTTTGCACTAGCGGGAAGTGGCTCCTACGAGCAGTACTTC
cdr3_aa: CASSFALAGSGSYEQYF

clone_size: -
d_call: TRBD2
v_call: TRBV30
j_call: TRBJ2-2
cdr3_nt: TGTGCCTGGAGTGTGGCGGGGGGGAACACCGGGGAGCTGTTTTTT
cdr3_aa: CAWSVAGGNTGELFF

clone_size: few
d_call: -
v_call: TRBV20-1
j_call: TRBJ2-4
cdr3_nt: TGCAGTGCTAGTACTAGAGCCAAAAACATTCAGTACTTC
cdr3_aa: CSASTRAKNIQYF

clone_size: -
d_call: -
v_call: TRBV11-2
j_call: TRBJ2-3
cdr3_nt: TGTGCCAGCAGCTTCGGCCTCTGGCGGGCCAGCACAGATACGCAGTATTTT
cdr3_aa: CASSFGLWRASTDTQYF

clone_size: -
d_call: TRBD1
v_call: TRBV27
j_call: TRBJ1-6
cdr3_nt: TGTGCCAGCAAGGCCAGGGGGGAGTATGGGTCACCCCTCCACTTT
cdr3_aa: CASKARGEYGSPLHF

clone_size: once
d_call: TRBD2
v_call: TRBV10-3
j_call: TRBJ2-2
cdr3_nt: TGTGCCATCAGCGCGGGGGGCGGGGAGCTGTTTTTT
cdr3_aa: CAISAGGGELFF

clone_size: -
d_call: -
v_call: TRBV24-1
j_call: TRBJ2-3
cdr3_nt: TGTGCCACCAGTGGTCAGACAGATACGCAGTATTTT
cdr3_aa: CATSGQTDTQYF

clone_size: -
d_call: -
v_call: TRBV7-9
j_call: TRBJ2-2
cdr3_nt: TGTGCCAGCAGCTTAGCTAGGACAACGAACACCGGGGAGCTGTTTTTT
cdr3_aa: CASSLARTTNTGELFF

clone_size: -
d_call: -
v_call: TRBV12-3/TRBV12-4
j_call: TRBJ1-4
cdr3_nt: TGTGCCAGCACGGGACGGGGGAATGAAAAACTGTTTTTT
cdr3_aa: CASTGRGNEKLFF

clone_size: -
d_call: TRBD1
v_call: TRBV10-3
j_call: TRBJ2-7
cdr3_nt: TGTGCCATCAGTGAGTCAGGACAGGGGGCCGGATACGAGCAGTACTTC
cdr3_aa: CAISESGQGAGYEQYF

clone_size: -
d_call: -
v_call: TRBV5-1
j_call: TRBJ2-3
cdr3_nt: TGCGCCAGCAGCTTGTCACGGGGGAGTGCAGATACGCAGTATTTT
cdr3_aa: CASSLSRGSADTQYF

clone_size: -
d_call: TRBD1
v_call: TRBV3-1/TRBV3-2
j_call: TRBJ1-1
cdr3_nt: TGTGCCAGCAGCCCTGGGACAGAACCGAACACTGAAGCTTTCTTT
cdr3_aa: CASSPGTEPNTEAFF